This entry lists 22 T cell receptor beta chains sequenced from one sample in a study of T cell responses to AZD1222 COVID-19 vaccine. Clones were sequenced by immunoSEQ multiplex PCR, and TCRdb holds only the in-frame ones, with some missing. Counted here are some 150,000 clones, 70% to 90% occurring once; the ten biggest clones make up over 2.5%. The sequencing here drew on peripheral blood, taken on day 0 of AZD1222 vaccination. These receptors were taken from an adult in good health.

The chain is built from TRBV5-1 and TRBJ2-7; 10 positions agree with TRBD2. V dropped 9 bases and J dropped 2; count of bases not matched to a gene: 8. Germline V gene lookup returns CDR1 SGHRS and CDR2 YFSETQ. The CDR3 has 14 residues. CDR3 sequence (DNA): TGCGCCACCAGACGGACTAGCGGAACCTACGAGCAGTACTTC. Amino acids: CATRRTSGTYEQYF.

J is TRBJ1-2 and V is TRBV5-1, with D hard to call. This CDR3 is 16 amino acids long. Germline values: CDR1 SGHRS, CDR2 YFSETQ. Trimming removed 2 bases from V and 0 bases from J, with 14 bases in between. The CDR3 nucleotides read TGCGCCAGCAGCTTATTGCCAGCCACTGCTAACTATGGCTACACCTTC. It codes for CASSLLPATANYGYTF.

V usage is TRBV28 and J usage is TRBJ2-5; possible D gene TRBD2, 6 bases. The CDR3 has 19 amino acids. Trimming cost V 4 bases and J 4 bases, with 28 bases left between them. Germline V CDR1 and CDR2: MDHEN, SYDVKM. The CDR3 coding sequence is TGTGCCAGCAGTTCCTTCGGCCGCGGGGAGGCTCCGTCTCGAGAGACCCAGTACTTC. It encodes CASSSFGRGEAPSRETQYF.

This chain connects TRBV7-2 to TRBJ2-5; 9 positions match TRBD2. The CDR3 runs 17 residues. V dropped 4 bases and J dropped 5; count of bases not matched to a gene: 14. CDR1 is SGHTA and CDR2 is FQGNSA in the germline V gene. The CDR3 DNA sequence: TGTGCCAGCAGCTCCGATAGCGGGGGCGCGTTTTTCGAGACCCAGTACTTC. Its translation: CASSSDSGGAFFETQYF.

This clone appeared a single time. The genes are TRBV21-1 and TRBJ2-5; the table's D call of TRBD1 was not tested on the DNA. TRBV21-1 is termed a pseudogene. The CDR3 runs to 15 residues. The CDR3 coding sequence is TGTGCCAGCACCGTCGGACAGGGGGTTGAAGAGACCCAGTACTTC. Its translation is CASTVGQGVEETQYF.

DNA for the CDR3: TGTGCCAGCAGTTACGTTGCGTCTGGAAACACCATATATTTT. Its protein product is CASSYVASGNTIYF. The chain carries TRBV6-5 and TRBJ1-3; D is undetermined. From germline, CDR1 is MNHEY and CDR2 SVGAGI. The CDR3 has 14 residues. V shed 2 bases and J shed 1 base, with 6 bases lying between them.

This clone appeared a few times. This chain links TRBV7-9 with TRBJ1-6; TRBD1 is a possible D gene (5 bases). The CDR3 contains 15 residues. V lost 6 bases and J 7 bases, leaving 16 bases between the germline ends. Germline V gene sequence: CDR1 SEHNR, CDR2 FQNEAQ (reference sequence). The CDR3 sequence: CASSEDTGQNSPLHF. CDR3 DNA sequence: TGTGCCAGCAGTGAGGACACAGGACAAAATTCACCCCTCCACTTT. Filled out from reference TRBV7-9 and TRBJ1-6, the complete variable domain reads DTGVSQNPRHKITKRGQNVTFRCDPISEHNRLYWYRQTLGQGPEFLTYFQNEAQLEKSRLLSDRFSAERPKGSFSTLEIQRTEQGDSAMYLCASSEDTGQNSPLHFGNGTRLTVT.

The CDR3 spells CASSSGGPTSEQYF. CDR3 DNA: TGTGCCAGCAGCTCGGGGGGGCCAACATCCGAGCAGTACTTC. The chain employs TRBV9 and TRBJ2-7; TRBD2 agrees at 8 bases. Unmatched junction bases numbered 9, after V lost 4 bases and J lost 6 bases. The CDR3 has 14 amino acids. Germline CDR1 SGDLS, CDR2 YYNGEE. Filled out from reference TRBV9 and TRBJ2-7, the complete variable domain reads DSGVTQTPKHLITATGQRVTLRCSPRSGDLSVYWYQQSLDQGLQFLIQYYNGEERAKGNILERFSAQQFPDLHSELNLSSLELGDSALYFCASSSGGPTSEQYFGPGTRLTVT.

V and J are TRBV9 and TRBJ1-6, with D hard to call. The CDR3 length is 15 residues. CDR1 is SGDLS and CDR2 is YYNGEE in the germline V gene. The germline V and J ends were trimmed by 2 bases and 6 bases, with 12 bases remaining between them. CDR3: CASSVSPGSNSPLHF. The CDR3 DNA reads as TGTGCCAGCAGCGTGAGTCCGGGGAGTAATTCACCCCTCCACTTT.

V is TRBV9 and J is TRBJ2-1; 9 bases are a match to TRBD1. J was trimmed by 9 bases and V by 3 bases; bases with no gene match: 19. CDR3 length: 18 residues. Per germline, CDR1 SGDLS and CDR2 YYNGEE. The chain's CDR3 is CASSGDLRGTGLDSEQFF. The CDR3 DNA reads as TGTGCCAGCAGCGGAGACCTTCGTGGGACAGGGTTAGACAGTGAGCAGTTCTTC.

Comment on this clone: This sample includes further DNA sequences coding for the same CDR3. V gene TRBV19 combines with J gene TRBJ1-5; 9 bases fit TRBD1. Germline trimming cut 3 bases from V and 7 bases from J; bases unmatched to any gene: 7. The CDR3 runs 15 residues. Germline assignment: CDR1 LNHDA and CDR2 SQIVND (reference sequence). The CDR3 reads CASSIVGQGRQPQHF. CDR3 DNA sequence: TGTGCCAGTAGTATTGTGGGACAGGGCCGGCAGCCCCAGCATTTT.

This chain uses TRBV4-2 with TRBJ2-2, with 8 bases matching TRBD1. J was trimmed by 6 bases and V by 4 bases; bases with no gene match: 7. The length of the CDR3 is 15 residues. The germline V gene encodes CDR1 LGHNA and CDR2 YNFKEQ. The CDR3 is CASSRQGTGAGELFF. The CDR3 DNA reads TGTGCCAGCAGCCGACAGGGGACTGGGGCCGGGGAGCTGTTTTTT.

The J gene is TRBJ2-5, the V gene TRBV7-9, with a tentative D call TRBD2 (6 bases). CDR3 length: 15 amino acids. Per the germline V gene, CDR1 is SEHNR and CDR2 is FQNEAQ (reference sequence). Trimming left V 5 bases short and J 5 bases short, with 18 bases between. In DNA form, the CDR3 reads TGTGCCAGCAGCCCGGGGGTAGTGTCTTGGGAGACCCAGTACTTC. Translating it yields CASSPGVVSWETQYF.

V gene TRBV4-1 combines with J gene TRBJ2-4; D uncertain. The CDR3 extends over 13 amino acids. Germline values: CDR1 MGHRA, CDR2 YSYEKL. Between the trimmed V and J ends, which lost 0 bases and 13 bases, there was a span of 13 bases. CDR3 bases: TGCGCCAGCAGCCAAGAAGTAGACTGGCTACAGTACTTC. It specifies CASSQEVDWLQYF.

V and J are TRBV7-9 and TRBJ1-4; weak D call: TRBD1 (5 bases). The CDR3 length is 16 residues. Germline values: CDR1 SEHNR, CDR2 FQNEAQ (reference sequence). V lost 5 bases and J lost 4, with 17 bases in between. For the CDR3, the DNA is TGTGCCAGCAGCCGGGACTTAACCAACCGTAATGAAAAACTGTTTTTT. It encodes CASSRDLTNRNEKLFF. The complete variable domain, with remaining parts taken from reference TRBV7-9 and TRBJ1-4, reads DTGVSQNPRHKITKRGQNVTFRCDPISEHNRLYWYRQTLGQGPEFLTYFQNEAQLEKSRLLSDRFSAERPKGSFSTLEIQRTEQGDSAMYLCASSRDLTNRNEKLFFGSGTQLSVL.

This chain joins TRBV5-8 and TRBJ1-2; 9 bases match TRBD1. Germline CDR1 and CDR2: SGHTS and YDEGEE. Trimming at V came to 4 bases and at J to 3 bases, leaving 4 bases not matched to a gene. CDR3 length: 14 residues. CDR3 amino acids: CASSAWTGDYGYTF. The CDR3, as DNA: TGTGCCAGCAGCGCATGGACAGGGGACTATGGCTACACCTTC.

The table lists this clone with a few counts. J is TRBJ1-5 and V is TRBV21-1. TRBV21-1 is listed as a pseudogene. The length of the CDR3 is 13 residues. The DNA of the CDR3 is TGTGCTGCGGGGCAGCGTAGCAATCAGCCCCAGCATTTT. Translating gives CAAGQRSNQPQHF.

This rearrangement joins TRBV7-9 to TRBJ1-4; a weak D match, TRBD1 (5 bases). The CDR3 runs to 15 residues. V was clipped by 9 bases and J by 6 bases, with 20 bases between them. Per germline, CDR1 SEHNR and CDR2 FQNEAQ (reference sequence). In nucleotides, the CDR3 is TGTGCCAGTTGCTGCCCCGGGACCGACCATGAAAAACTGTTTTTT. Translated: CASCCPGTDHEKLFF.

V is TRBV11-2 and J is TRBJ1-5; 9 bases match TRBD1. Germline V gene sequence: CDR1 SGHAT, CDR2 FQNNGV. The CDR3 contains 15 residues. V shed 3 bases and J 9 bases; nucleotides not matched to a gene: 9. In nucleotides, the CDR3 is TGTGCCAGCAGCTTGGCGGGACAGGGTTCGTGGCCCCAGCATTTT. Protein: CASSLAGQGSWPQHF. The full variable domain, with the rest looked up from reference TRBV11-2 and TRBJ1-5, is EAGVAQSPRYKIIEKRQSVAFWCNPISGHATLYWYQQILGQGPKLLIQFQNNGVVDDSQLPKDRFSAERLKGVDSTLKIQPAKLEDSAVYLCASSLAGQGSWPQHFGDGTRLSIL.

This chain connects TRBV19 to TRBJ1-5; TRBD1 is a possible D gene (5 bases). The V gene lost 6 bases and the J gene lost 6 bases, with 24 bases spanning the gap. The CDR3 is made up of 17 amino acids. Germline CDR1 and CDR2: LNHDA and SQIVND (reference sequence). In DNA form, the CDR3 reads TGTGCCAGTAGCCGGACCCAGGGTGCACGGGGTCGTCAGCCCCAGCATTTT. Translating gives CASSRTQGARGRQPQHF.

The chain is built from TRBV2 and TRBJ1-4; the D is unclear. Germline loops: CDR1 SNHLY, CDR2 FYNNEI. This CDR3 comprises 13 residues. V lost 4 bases and J lost 8, with 11 bases in between. CDR3 in DNA: TGTGCCAGCAGTGCCCAAGAGGAAGAAAAACTGTTTTTT. Translation: CASSAQEEEKLFF.

This sequence joins TRBV3-1 (or the pseudogene TRBV3-2) and TRBJ1-2, with TRBD1 matching 10 bases. V lost 1 base, J lost 0 bases, and 8 bases stayed unmatched. Germline V gives CDR1 LGHDT, CDR2 YNNKEL (reference sequence). The CDR3 extends over 18 amino acids. CDR3 region: CASSQALGDRGANYGYTF. In DNA form, the CDR3 reads TGTGCCAGCAGCCAAGCGTTGGGGGACAGGGGAGCTAACTATGGCTACACCTTC.